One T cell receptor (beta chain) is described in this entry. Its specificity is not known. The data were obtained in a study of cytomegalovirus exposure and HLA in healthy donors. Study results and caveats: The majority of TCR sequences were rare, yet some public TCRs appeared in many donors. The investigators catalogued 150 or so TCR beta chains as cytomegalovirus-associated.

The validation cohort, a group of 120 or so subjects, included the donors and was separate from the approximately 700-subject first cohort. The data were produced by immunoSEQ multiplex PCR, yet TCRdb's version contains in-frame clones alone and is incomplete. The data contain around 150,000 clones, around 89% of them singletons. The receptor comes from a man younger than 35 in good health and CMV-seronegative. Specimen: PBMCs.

The CDR3 reads CASSYTGFGYTF. Written as DNA, the CDR3 is TGTGCCAGCAGCTACACAGGGTTTGGCTACACCTTC. The J gene is TRBJ1-2, the V gene TRBV5-6; D is perhaps TRBD1 (6 bases). The CDR3 consists of 12 residues. With 3 bases removed from V and 7 bases from J, the gap between germline ends came to 10 bases. Germline assignment: CDR1 SGHDT and CDR2 YYEEEE.